This T cell receptor beta chain comes out of a study of early T cells in non-severe SARS-CoV-2 infection. Ten or more counts support this clonotype. CDR3 length: 16 amino acids. V lost 4 bases, J lost 5 bases, and 15 bases lay in between. CDR1 LNHDA and CDR2 SQIVND come from the germline V gene (reference sequence). TCRdb reprocessed the 5' RACE reads via MiXCR and lists one record per CDR3 protein. The profile shows approximately 23,000 distinct CDR3 sequences, approximately 4.8% of them singletons. Sequenced: whole blood. This receptor was taken from an adult who was a healthcare worker with PCR-confirmed SARS-CoV-2 infection or an uninfected control (not recorded which). The rearrangement links TRBV19 to TRBJ1-6; the D gene is possibly TRBD1 (5 bases). CDR3: CASSTRAGSNNSPLHF. CDR3 coding DNA: TGTGCCAGTAGTACCCGGGCAGGGTCGAATAATTCACCCCTCCACTTT.